This TCR beta chain was observed in a study of OX40 agonist ivuxolimab in advanced cancers. Study-wide results and caveats: At doses 0.1 to 3.0 mg/kg, CD4+ and CD8+ clones expanded.

Deletions cut 6 bases from V and 5 bases from J, with 17 bases between. The germline V gene encodes CDR1 ENHRY and CDR2 SYGVKD. The CDR3 has 14 amino acids. The table came from immunoSEQ multiplex PCR; TCRdb's copy has only in-frame clones and leaves some out. This sample yields about 48,000 clones, of which around 80% are seen a single time; approximately 1.1% belongs to the top ten. Concerning this clone itself: The antigen is not known.

The chain employs TRBV10-3 and TRBJ2-7, with D perhaps TRBD1 or TRBD2 (7 bases each). The sequences come from CD4+ or CD8+ T cells sorted from blood, collected in a trial of the OX40 agonist ivuxolimab. The TCR comes from an adult with an advanced solid tumor such as melanoma, head and neck, liver or kidney cancer. The CDR3 loop reads CAISRGGAGDEQYF. CDR3 DNA sequence: TGTGCCATCAGCAGGGGGGGGGCCGGCGACGAGCAGTACTTC.